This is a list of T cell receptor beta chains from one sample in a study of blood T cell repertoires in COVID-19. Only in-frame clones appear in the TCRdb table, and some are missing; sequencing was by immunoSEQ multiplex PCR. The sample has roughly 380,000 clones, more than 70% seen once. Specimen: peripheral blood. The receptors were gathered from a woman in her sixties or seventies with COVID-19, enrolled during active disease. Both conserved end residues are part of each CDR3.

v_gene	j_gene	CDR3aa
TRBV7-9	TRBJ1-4	CASSSGTTNEKLFF
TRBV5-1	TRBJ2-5	CASSPETGGTQYF
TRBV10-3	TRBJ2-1	CAIGRTSGGANEQFF
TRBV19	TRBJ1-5	CASTTANSNQPQHF
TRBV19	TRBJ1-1	CASHLGTGLRAEAFF
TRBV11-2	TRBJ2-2	CASSLLGGAGELFF
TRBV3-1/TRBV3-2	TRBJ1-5	CASSPGQINQPQHF
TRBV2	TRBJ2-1	CASNNPGAYNEQFF
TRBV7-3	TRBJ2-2	CASSPVLNTGELFF
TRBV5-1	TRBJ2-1	CASSLSGSEGEQFF
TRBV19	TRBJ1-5	CASSWDRGNAQHF
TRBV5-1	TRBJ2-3	CASRYRGSTDTQYF
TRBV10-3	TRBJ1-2	CAISDVQTGVGGYTF
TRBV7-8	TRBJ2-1	CASSPLPSGGALDEQFF
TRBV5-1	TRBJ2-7	CASSLASGHYEQYF
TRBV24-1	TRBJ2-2	CATSDERGASTGELFF
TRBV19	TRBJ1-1	CASSTGRDTEAFF
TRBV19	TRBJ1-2	CASSSRGQPYGYTF
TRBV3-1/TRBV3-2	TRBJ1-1	CASSPLEGGTSEAFF
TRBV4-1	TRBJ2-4	CASSQDPGRVGKNIQYF
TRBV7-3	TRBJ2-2	CASSLLSVLNTGELFF
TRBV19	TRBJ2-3	CASSTGQGIDTQYF